The 7 T cell receptor beta chains below come from one sample, sequenced in a study of tumor-infiltrating lymphocytes in primary liver carcinoma (dated by TCRdb to 2016 to 2017). TCRdb shows the sequencer as Illumina HiSeq 2500. TCRbeta-specific cDNA was reverse-transcribed from about 0.45 ug total RNA using a constant-region primer and ProtoScript II reverse transcriptase. The TCRbeta libraries were prepared through three rounds of nested multiplex PCR following a slightly modified ARM-PCR procedure. Each of the first two PCR rounds ran for approximately 10 cycles and used multiplex TRBV1-TRBV30 forward primers together with a Cbeta reverse primer. TCRdb reworked the public reads: Q25 trimming with fastp, MiXCR clone assembly, productive beta chains retained. Rows merge per CDR3 protein into single entries with the most common DNA and genes. The sample profile shows around 79,000 distinct CDR3 sequences; approximately 62% of them were found once. Clones ranked in the top ten supply 26% of the sample.

Without any cell sorting, total RNA and DNA were extracted together from around 20-30 mg of bulk tissue using the AllPrep DNA/RNA mini kit. Input material: tumor-adjacent normal liver tissue. Source of these receptors: a man in his forties or fifties with primary liver carcinoma and hepatitis B virus infection.

The rearrangement joins TRBV19 to TRBJ2-7; D is perhaps TRBD2 (5 bases). The CDR3 is made up of 12 amino acids. Per the germline V gene, CDR1 is LNHDA and CDR2 is SQIVND (reference sequence). Trimming shortened V by 8 bases and J by 3 bases, and 11 bases separated the two germline ends. The CDR3, as DNA: TGTGCCAGTCTCAGCGGAATCTACGAGCAGTACTTC. Translating it yields CASLSGIYEQYF.

To note about this clonotype: Just one base apart from a much larger clone, this may be a read error. The chain carries TRBV25-1 and TRBJ2-1; unclear D gene. Germline V gene data show CDR1 as MGHDK and CDR2 as SYGVNS. This CDR3 comprises 13 residues. The DNA for the CDR3 is TGTGCCAGCAGTGGAACAATCTACAATGAGCAGTTATTC. This translates into CASSGTIYNEQLF.

This chain connects TRBV6-2 or TRBV6-3 to TRBJ2-3; 9 bases map to TRBD2. V lost 10 bases, J lost 1 base, and 24 bases stayed unmatched. The germline V gene encodes CDR1 MNHEY and CDR2 SVGEGT. The CDR3 is 20 residues long. The CDR3 loop reads CAIILGPSGNVPPGTDTQYF. Here the CDR3 DNA reads TGTGCCATCATACTAGGCCCTAGCGGGAACGTCCCCCCTGGCACAGATACGCAGTATTTT.

Turning to this clonotype: Lacking the conserved final phenylalanine or tryptophan, this CDR3 likely reflects a read error. The CDR3 DNA is TGTGCCAGCAGCCCCAGGGCCAATTCTGGAAACACCATATATCTT. Its translation: CASSPRANSGNTIYL. The chain is built from TRBV4-1 and TRBJ1-3; the D gene is possibly TRBD1 (5 bases). Germline V gene lookup returns CDR1 MGHRA and CDR2 YSYEKL. This CDR3 is 15 amino acids long.

This clonotype has ten or more counts. The chain couples TRBV14 to TRBJ2-3; 9 bases line up with TRBD2. CDR1 SGHDN and CDR2 FVKESK come from the germline V gene. Losses at the gene ends were 2 bases for V and 5 bases for J; bases not matched to a gene: 11. The CDR3 is 17 amino acids. The CDR3 loop reads CASSQSVSGRLKDTQYF. The DNA for the CDR3 is TGTGCCAGCAGCCAATCGGTTAGCGGGAGACTGAAAGATACGCAGTATTTT.

A word on this clonotype: No conserved phenylalanine or tryptophan is present at the end of the CDR3, so a read error is the likely explanation. J is TRBJ2-1 and V is TRBV11-2; D gene unclear. This CDR3 comprises 14 residues. The V gene's germline CDR1 is SGHAT and CDR2 FQNNGV. The V gene lost 2 bases and the J gene lost 3 bases, with 8 bases spanning the gap. As DNA, the CDR3 is TGTGCCAGCAGCTTAACGATCGGCTACAATGAGCAGTTCCTC. Translated: CASSLTIGYNEQFL.

Note on this clonotype: The conserved final phenylalanine or tryptophan is absent from the CDR3, which likely points to a read error. The DNA is omitted, as the CDR3 cannot be located on it reliably, and the CDR3 follows TCRdb's listing. The V and J genes are TRBV6-2 or TRBV6-3 and TRBJ1-1. The CDR3 length equals 12 residues, ends included. Per germline, CDR1 MNHEY and CDR2 SVGEGT. CDR3 protein: CASSLLNTEASS.